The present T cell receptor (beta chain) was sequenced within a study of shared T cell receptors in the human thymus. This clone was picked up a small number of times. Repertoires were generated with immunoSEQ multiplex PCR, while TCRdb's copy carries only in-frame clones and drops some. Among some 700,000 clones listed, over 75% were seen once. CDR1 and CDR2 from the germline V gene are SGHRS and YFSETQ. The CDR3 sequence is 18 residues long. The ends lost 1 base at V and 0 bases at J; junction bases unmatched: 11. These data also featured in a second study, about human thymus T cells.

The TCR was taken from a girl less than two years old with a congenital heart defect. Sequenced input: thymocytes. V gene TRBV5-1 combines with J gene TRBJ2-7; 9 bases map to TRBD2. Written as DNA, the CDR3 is TGCGCCAGCAGCTTGATTCCGAGCGGGGGGACTGTCTCCTACGAGCAGTACTTC. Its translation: CASSLIPSGGTVSYEQYF. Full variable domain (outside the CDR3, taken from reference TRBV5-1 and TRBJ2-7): KAGVTQTPRYLIKTRGQQVTLSCSPISGHRSVSWYQQTPGQGLQFLFEYFSETQRNKGNFPGRFSGRQFSNSRSEMNVSTLELGDSALYLCASSLIPSGGTVSYEQYFGPGTRLTVT.